A single TCR beta chain is shown here with its context. The CDR3 sequence is 15 residues long. Germline V gives CDR1 KGHSH, CDR2 LQKENI. Trimming took off 3 bases at V and 2 bases at J, with 10 bases between the two ends. The data stem from a study of blood T cell repertoires in COVID-19. Study overall: Some COVID-19 samples were acute and others convalescent; all came from the United States, Italy and Spain. T cells, B-cell-depleted T cells, or PBMCs provided the cDNA or gDNA that served as material.

As handled by the study authors: Researchers report that nucleated cell counts were estimated from reference gene primer amplification. Generated by immunoSEQ multiplex PCR, the TCRdb table keeps only in-frame clones and is missing some. The V and J calls and clone size were taken over from that table, and D and trimming were inferred from the DNA. The sample records roughly 69,000 clones, roughly nine tenths being singletons. The clonotype originates from a man aged 50 to 59 with active COVID-19. J is TRBJ1-4 and V is TRBV18, with D unclear. The sequenced material came from peripheral blood. CDR3: CASSPGRITNEKLFF. CDR3 DNA: TGTGCCAGCTCACCGGGGAGAATCACTAATGAAAAACTGTTTTTT.